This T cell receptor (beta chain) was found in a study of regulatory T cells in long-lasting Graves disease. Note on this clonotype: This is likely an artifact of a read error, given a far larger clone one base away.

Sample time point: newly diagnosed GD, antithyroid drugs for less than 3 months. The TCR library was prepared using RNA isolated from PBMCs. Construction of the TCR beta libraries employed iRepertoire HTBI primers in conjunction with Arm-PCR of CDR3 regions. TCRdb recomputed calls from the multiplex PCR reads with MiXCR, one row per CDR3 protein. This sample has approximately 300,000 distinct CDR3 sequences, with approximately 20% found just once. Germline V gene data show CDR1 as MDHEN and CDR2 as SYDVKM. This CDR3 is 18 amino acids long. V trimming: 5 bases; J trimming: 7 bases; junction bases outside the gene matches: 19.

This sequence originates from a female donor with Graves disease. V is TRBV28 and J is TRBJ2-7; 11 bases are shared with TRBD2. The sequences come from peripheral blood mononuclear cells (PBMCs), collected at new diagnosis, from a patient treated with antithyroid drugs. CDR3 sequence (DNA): TGTGCCAGCAGTAAAATACCGGGACTAGCGGTCCCCCGGGATGAGCAGTACTTC. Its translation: CASSKIPGLAVPRDEQYF.